This T cell receptor (beta chain) was recovered during a study of human thymus T cells. Samples came from healthy Finnish infants during open corrective cardiac surgery. During surgery, about 0.5-1 mL peripheral blood was drawn from four of eight donors. No fixed cell number was used; all available blood leukocytes supplied DNA. This table comes from immunoSEQ multiplex PCR, and its TCRdb copy is limited to in-frame clones, with some not included. The sample lists some 44,000 clones; just under 95% were seen once. The sample holds a few counts of this clone. The TCR sequence derives from a girl under three years old with a congenital heart defect but otherwise immunologically healthy. Sequences were obtained from blood.

The CDR3 spells CSAREETQYF. The CDR3 DNA reads as TGCAGTGCTAGAGAAGAGACCCAGTACTTC. The V call is TRBV20-1, the J call TRBJ2-5; D is unclear. This CDR3 region has 10 residues. V lost 0 bases and J lost 4, with 0 bases in between. The germline V gene has CDR1 DFQATT and CDR2 SNEGSKA (reference sequence).